This TCR beta chain is from a study of Graves' ophthalmopathy and Graves' hyperthyroidism. Study results and caveats: Sensitivity reached nearly 71% and specificity under 85% when the model predicted ophthalmopathy progression.

The CDR3 loop spans 14 amino acids. The V and J ends lost 8 bases and 0 bases respectively, with 16 bases between them. The germline gives CDR1 DFQATT, CDR2 SNEGSKA (reference sequence). Patients were diagnosed from clinical symptoms, serum thyroxine, TRAb, thyroid ultrasound and orbital computed tomography. Note on this clonotype: The antigen is undetermined.

The TCR beta CDR3 regions underwent amplification from RNA transcripts. Second-round multiplex PCR followed a first-round RT-PCR using HTBI primers. Each CDR3 protein is one row after TCRdb ran MiXCR on the multiplex PCR reads. This table holds 900,000 to 1,200,000 distinct CDR3 sequences, about 40% found once. The receptor was derived from an adult man with Graves' hyperthyroidism. This chain uses TRBV20-1 with TRBJ1-1; TRBD1 is a possible D gene (6 bases). Sequenced sample: peripheral blood or thyroid tissue (not recorded which). The CDR3 DNA follows: TGCAGTCCAAAGGGAGACAGGTTGAACACTGAAGCTTTCTTT. Protein: CSPKGDRLNTEAFF.